Listed below are T cell receptor beta chains from one sample, sequenced in a study of cytomegalovirus exposure and HLA in healthy donors. Repertoires were generated with immunoSEQ multiplex PCR, while TCRdb's copy carries only in-frame clones and drops some. This sample's table has around 210,000 clones. Source material: PBMCs. The receptors originated from a girl aged 2-9 years in good health and CMV-seropositive. Each CDR3 is given with its conserved first and last residue. Fields, in order: D gene, J gene, V gene, CDR3 DNA, CDR3 protein. D genes are given only for firm matches.

>TRBD1|TRBJ1-2|TRBV10-2
TGCGCCAGCGGAGGGGGGACAGCCTATGGCTACACCTTC
CASGGGTAYGYTF
>TRBD2|TRBJ2-3|TRBV5-1
TGCGCCAGCAGCTTGATCCCGGGACTAGCGGGAGGGCCGAGATTGGATACGCAGTATTTT
CASSLIPGLAGGPRLDTQYF
>TRBD2|TRBJ2-1|TRBV7-8
TGTGCCAGCAGCCTGCTGAGGCCGGGACTAGTAAAAGTCAATGAGCAGTTCTTC
CASSLLRPGLVKVNEQFF
>-|TRBJ1-1|TRBV27
TGTGCCAGCAGTCTAGGAGGCAATACTGAAGCTTTCTTT
CASSLGGNTEAFF
>-|TRBJ2-1|TRBV5-4
TGTGCCAGCAGCCCGGAGGGTCCTCGGGACAATGAGCAGTTCTTC
CASSPEGPRDNEQFF
>-|TRBJ2-1|TRBV28
TGTGCCAGCTCCTATACGGTCTGGAGATACAATGAGCAGTTCTTC
CASSYTVWRYNEQFF
>-|TRBJ2-1|TRBV18
TGTGCCAGCTCCCCCGGCGGGGCCTACAATGAGCAGTTCTTC
CASSPGGAYNEQFF
>-|TRBJ1-1|TRBV9
TGTGCCAGCAGCGTAGGGGCCCTAAACACTGAAGCTTTCTTT
CASSVGALNTEAFF
>TRBD1|TRBJ1-3|TRBV6-5
TGTGCCAGCAGCCCGACAGGGGGCTCTGGAAACACCATATATTTT
CASSPTGGSGNTIYF
>TRBD2|TRBJ2-7|TRBV5-1
TGCGCCAGCAGCGACGGACTAGCGGGAGTCTTATACGAGCAGTACTTC
CASSDGLAGVLYEQYF
>-|TRBJ1-1|TRBV18
TGTGCCAGCTCGGCCCTAGACAGCTTGAACACTGAAGCTTTCTTT
CASSALDSLNTEAFF
>-|TRBJ1-5|TRBV6-1
TGTGCCAGCAGTGAAGCAGGGGATCAGCCCCAGCATTTT
CASSEAGDQPQHF